This TCR beta chain was profiled in a study of identifying expanded T cells in peripheral blood. This CDR3 contains 12 residues. Germline-derived CDR1 and CDR2 are GTSNPN and SVGIG (reference sequence). Trimming shortened V by 5 bases and J by 0 bases, and 6 bases separated the two germline ends. Profiling relied on immunoSEQ multiplex PCR, and the TCRdb table lists in-frame clones only, not all of them. The profile shows 45,000 to 65,000 clones, 65% to 90% of them singletons. The chain links TRBV30 to TRBJ2-3; D is unresolved. This receptor was obtained from a person aged 18-69 years in good health. Material for sequencing was blood. The DNA for the CDR3 is TGTGCCTGGGCGAGGAGCACAGATACGCAGTATTTT. The encoded protein is CAWARSTDTQYF.